This T cell receptor beta chain emerged from a study of cytomegalovirus exposure and HLA in healthy donors. The PCR ran on 60 Vbeta and 13 Jbeta primers. The assay was immunoSEQ multiplex PCR, and TCRdb's table has in-frame clones only and misses some. The sample shows about 130,000 clones, around 79% of them seen only once. Trimming at V came to 5 bases and at J to 0 bases, leaving 7 bases not matched to a gene. This CDR3 comprises 15 residues. In germline, CDR1 is MNHNS, CDR2 SASEGT. The V gene is TRBV6-1, the J gene TRBJ2-7; 7 nucleotides line up with TRBD1. The clonotype comes from a man between 40 and 49 years old in good health and CMV-seropositive. The specimen was PBMCs. CDR3 in amino acids: CASSQGQLSSYEQYF. CDR3 bases: TGTGCCAGCAGTCAGGGACAGTTGAGCTCCTACGAGCAGTACTTC.